These T cell receptor beta chains were read from a single sample in a study of blood T cell repertoires in COVID-19. Here immunoSEQ multiplex PCR was the method, and the copy in TCRdb shows in-frame clones only, minus some. The sample lists 200,000 to 300,000 clones, approximately 83% occurring once. The sequencing input was peripheral blood. Source of these receptors: a woman aged 25 to 39 who had recovered from COVID-19. CDR3s include the opening cysteine and the closing phenylalanine or tryptophan. Each record gives: J gene, clone size, V gene, D gene, CDR3 protein, CDR3 DNA. A D gene is named only where the DNA matches it firmly. Only some rows state a clone size, as once, few, many or a class for expanded clones.

J: TRBJ1-6; size: -; V: TRBV29-1; D: -; CDR3: CSLRSYRVSSAYNSPLHF; DNA: TGCAGCCTCAGGTCGTACAGGGTAAGTAGCGCCTATAATTCACCCCTCCACTTT
J: TRBJ1-2; size: -; V: TRBV11-2; D: TRBD1; CDR3: CASSAGQGGGYTF; DNA: TGTGCCAGCAGCGCGGGACAGGGTGGCGGCTACACCTTC
J: TRBJ1-2; size: once; V: TRBV28; D: -; CDR3: CASRITEYYGYTF; DNA: TGTGCCAGCAGGATTACAGAATACTATGGCTACACCTTC
J: TRBJ2-7; size: -; V: TRBV5-4; D: -; CDR3: CASSLTGSSYEQYF; DNA: TGTGCCAGCAGCTTGACAGGCAGCTCCTACGAGCAGTACTTC
J: TRBJ2-5; size: -; V: TRBV5-4; D: TRBD2; CDR3: CASSLVSGEGTQYF; DNA: TGTGCCAGCAGCTTGGTTAGCGGGGAAGGGACCCAGTACTTC
J: TRBJ2-3; size: -; V: TRBV6-5; D: -; CDR3: CASSYSSASTDTQYF; DNA: TGTGCCAGCAGTTACAGTAGCGCGAGCACAGATACGCAGTATTTT
J: TRBJ1-5; size: -; V: TRBV19; D: TRBD1; CDR3: CASSITGRQGNQPQHF; DNA: TGTGCCAGTAGTATAACGGGGAGACAGGGGAATCAGCCCCAGCATTTT
J: TRBJ1-1; size: once; V: TRBV3-1/TRBV3-2; D: -; CDR3: CASSQVPGTVNTEAFF; DNA: TGTGCCAGCAGCCAAGTCCCCGGGACTGTGAACACTGAAGCTTTCTTT
J: TRBJ2-7; size: few; V: TRBV27; D: TRBD1; CDR3: CASSLQGALYEQYF; DNA: TGTGCCAGCAGTTTACAGGGGGCGCTTTACGAGCAGTACTTC
J: TRBJ1-5; size: -; V: TRBV6-1; D: -; CDR3: CASSEDWGGQPQHF; DNA: TGTGCCAGCAGTGAAGATTGGGGGGGCCAGCCCCAGCATTTT
J: TRBJ2-7; size: once; V: TRBV7-9; D: TRBD1; CDR3: CASSGQDRGRGGEQYF; DNA: TGTGCCAGCAGCGGCCAGGACAGGGGGCGCGGTGGGGAGCAGTACTTC
J: TRBJ2-3; size: -; V: TRBV10-3; D: TRBD2; CDR3: CAISRTSGVADTQYF; DNA: TGTGCCATCTCCAGGACTAGCGGGGTGGCAGATACGCAGTATTTT
J: TRBJ2-1; size: -; V: TRBV4-1; D: -; CDR3: CASSQERTRTGYNEQFF; DNA: TGCGCCAGCAGCCAAGAACGGACAAGAACTGGATACAATGAGCAGTTCTTC
J: TRBJ1-3; size: -; V: TRBV6-2/TRBV6-3; D: -; CDR3: CASSYERGTGNTIYF; DNA: TGTGCCAGCAGTTACGAGAGAGGGACTGGAAACACCATATATTTT
J: TRBJ2-3; size: -; V: TRBV9; D: -; CDR3: CASSASGFSTDTQYF; DNA: TGTGCCAGCAGCGCCAGCGGGTTTAGCACAGATACGCAGTATTTT
J: TRBJ2-1; size: -; V: TRBV9; D: -; CDR3: CASSVELRGEQFF; DNA: TGTGCCAGCAGCGTAGAGTTACGGGGAGAGCAGTTCTTC
J: TRBJ2-7; size: few; V: TRBV7-9; D: TRBD1; CDR3: CASSSETGESPYEQYF; DNA: TGTGCCAGCAGCTCAGAAACAGGGGAGAGTCCCTACGAGCAGTACTTC
J: TRBJ1-2; size: -; V: TRBV7-3; D: TRBD1; CDR3: CASSPGQGRDGYTF; DNA: TGTGCCAGCAGCCCTGGACAGGGTAGGGATGGCTACACCTTC
J: TRBJ1-2; size: -; V: TRBV27; D: -; CDR3: CASSPHRANYGYTF; DNA: TGTGCCAGCAGTCCACACAGGGCCAACTATGGCTACACCTTC
J: TRBJ1-1; size: -; V: TRBV18; D: -; CDR3: CASSEGGGANTEAFF; DNA: TGTGCCAGCTCAGAAGGAGGGGGGGCGAACACTGAAGCTTTCTTT
J: TRBJ1-1; size: once; V: TRBV7-2; D: -; CDR3: CASSLLARAEAFF; DNA: TGTGCCAGCAGCTTATTGGCACGGGCTGAAGCTTTCTTT
J: TRBJ1-1; size: -; V: TRBV19; D: TRBD1; CDR3: CASRPGQGRVDTEAFF; DNA: TGTGCCAGTAGGCCGGGACAGGGGAGGGTTGACACTGAAGCTTTCTTT